Listed here are 8 T cell receptor beta chains from one sample, sequenced in a study of blood T cell repertoires in COVID-19. Libraries were prepared by immunoSEQ multiplex PCR; TCRdb keeps only in-frame clonotypes and omits some of them. The table records 210,000 or so clones, nearly 85% of them present only once. The sample consisted of peripheral blood. These receptors came from a woman in her twenties or thirties with COVID-19, enrolled during active disease.

This clone was recorded a few times. The rearrangement uses TRBV7-9 and TRBJ2-1; 12 bases are a match to TRBD2. Trimming took 5 bases from V and 1 from J; bases not matched to a gene: 6. Per germline, CDR1 SEHNR and CDR2 FQNEAQ (reference sequence). The CDR3 has 17 amino acids. The CDR3 region is CASSRRLAGASYNEQFF. The CDR3 DNA sequence: TGTGCCAGCAGCCGCAGACTAGCGGGAGCGTCCTACAATGAGCAGTTCTTC.

This clone was recorded only once. The V call is TRBV14, the J call TRBJ2-2; D might be TRBD2 (6 bases). This CDR3 has 15 amino acids. Between the trimmed V and J ends, which lost 3 bases and 2 bases, there was a span of 10 bases. The germline V gene encodes CDR1 SGHDN and CDR2 FVKESK. The CDR3 spells CASSQTRANTGELFF. The CDR3 DNA is TGTGCCAGCAGCCAGACTAGGGCCAACACCGGGGAGCTGTTTTTT.

This chain uses TRBV28 with TRBJ1-2; 7 bases are a match to TRBD1. With V trimmed by 5 bases and J by 0 bases, 6 bases remained unmatched. Germline CDR1 MDHEN, CDR2 SYDVKM. The CDR3 consists of 15 residues. DNA for the CDR3: TGTGCCAGCAGTCCTACAGGGACAGCTAACTATGGCTACACCTTC. Protein: CASSPTGTANYGYTF.

This clone occurred once. The V gene is TRBV5-1, the J gene TRBJ2-4, with 10 bases fitting TRBD1. This CDR3 is built from 14 residues. Looked up from germline, CDR1 is SGHRS and CDR2 is YFSETQ. V gave up 4 bases and J gave up 9 bases; unmatched junction bases: 7. CDR3 loop: CASSGGQGGSIQYF. As DNA, the CDR3 is TGCGCCAGCAGCGGTGGACAGGGGGGAAGCATTCAGTACTTC.

This sequence joins TRBV6-2 or TRBV6-3 and TRBJ1-2; 9 bases fit TRBD1. J lost 5 bases, V lost 5 bases, and 9 bases had no gene match. Germline loops: CDR1 MNHEY, CDR2 SVGEGT. The CDR3 totals 15 residues. Here the CDR3 reads CASSRPGTGIYGYTF. CDR3 in DNA: TGTGCCAGCAGTCGCCCCGGGACAGGGATATATGGCTACACCTTC.

The chain links TRBV6-2 or TRBV6-3 to TRBJ1-5, with D perhaps TRBD1 (5 bases). With 5 bases removed from V and 3 bases from J, the gap between germline ends came to 17 bases. CDR1 and CDR2 from the germline V gene are MNHEY and SVGEGT. CDR3 length: 16 residues. This chain's CDR3 is CASSHHVGGINQPQHF. The CDR3 nucleotides read TGTGCCAGCAGTCACCATGTCGGGGGAATCAATCAGCCCCAGCATTTT.

The chain combines TRBV19 with TRBJ2-7; TRBD1 might be the D (7 bases). V lost 5 bases, J lost 7 bases, and 18 bases lay in between. CDR3 length equals 14 residues. Germline-derived CDR1 and CDR2 are LNHDA and SQIVND (reference sequence). The CDR3 sequence is CASSALDRAGEQYF. CDR3 in DNA: TGTGCCAGTAGTGCCTTAGACAGGGCGGGAGAGCAGTACTTC.

The genes are TRBV13 and TRBJ2-7, with D possibly TRBD2 on 7 matching bases. CDR1 and CDR2 (germline): PRHDT, FYEKMQ (reference sequence). The V and J ends lost 5 bases and 7 bases respectively, with 12 bases between them. The CDR3 runs to 12 residues. The CDR3 here is CASSRRGGEQYF. In nucleotides, the CDR3 is TGTGCCAGCAGCCGCAGGGGAGGGGAGCAGTACTTC.